Reported below is one T cell receptor beta chain. The table lists this clone with many counts. Its specific antigen is unknown. There are no base qualities to consult, and no much larger clone falls within one base. In total, 630 or so healthy bone marrow donors made up the cohort. At the time of sampling, every cohort member was nominally healthy, though immune exposures that went unrecorded were likely present. The donor was CMV seronegative and was included in the group of a few hundred seronegative cohort members. A peripheral blood sample was collected from each donor, and TCR beta sequencing was performed on peripheral blood mononuclear cells. Genomic DNA extraction from the blood cell samples was performed with the Qiagen DNeasy Blood Extraction Kit. The germline V gene supplies CDR1 MGHRA and CDR2 YSYEKL. Inclusive of the bounding cysteine and phenylalanine, the CDR3 is 14 residues long. Just the 42-base CDR3 DNA is kept, in frame starting at base 1. The germline ends are 9 bases apart after V is trimmed by 0 bases and J by 6 bases.

The library was prepared using the immunoSEQ multiplex PCR assay. For the multiplex PCR, a mixture combining 60 forward primers for TCR Vbeta segments and 13 reverse primers for TCR Jbeta segments was used. A multiplex PCR assay on genomic DNA amplified the CDR3 region of rearranged TCR beta genes. On the Illumina HiSeq System, the amplified TCR beta libraries were sequenced as 87-base-pair reads. For the original study's pipeline: A later analysis tallied about 77 million unique TCR beta chains across the 640 or so repertoires, and about 12 million of those chains were shared by two or more donors. Raw reads were error-corrected and collapsed into unique sequences with a nearest-neighbor algorithm that merged closely related sequences to remove PCR and sequencing errors. CDR3 sequences were aligned to IMGT reference sequences to assign V, D and J gene segments. For a sequence to be retained, a match of at least six nucleotides was required to both a V gene segment and a J gene segment. A rearrangement counted as productive if the CDR3 had no stop codons and remained in frame with V and J, and every other rearrangement counted as non-productive. CDR3 was defined by IMGT convention, running from the second conserved V-encoded cysteine to the conserved J-encoded phenylalanine. The earlier analysis of about 530 of the donors excluded any sequence lacking an unambiguous match to a single V gene segment. In an earlier analysis of 587 of the donors, V segments were called functional above 56.7% productive rearrangements and were called segregating when the between-donor standard deviation exceeded 5%. A statistical classification framework was built to diagnose cytomegalovirus status from the catalog of TCR beta chain sequences. A later analysis assigned V and J genes by comparing TCR nucleotide sequences with IMGT/GENE-DB human TR gene sequences. In a later analysis, CDR3 sequences and most-parsimonious VDJ recombination scenarios were assigned using the TCRdist pipeline. A later analysis defined each TCR beta chain by its CDR3 amino acid sequence plus V-gene family, and excluded reads lacking a unique V-gene family. In a later analysis, approximately 640 highly shared, low-generation-probability nucleotide sequences were removed to address suspected cross-contamination and a sequencing artifact. In a later analysis, a clonal expansion index was calculated for each public chain from normalized within-repertoire ranks of inferred template counts. In a later analysis, generation probabilities were computed using a VDJ recombination model fitted to out-of-frame rearrangements, and the results were checked against IGoR. Hypergeometric tests were used in a later analysis to score TCR-TCR, TCR-HLA and TCR-CMV co-occurrence, with a repertoire-size bias correction applied to the TCR pairs. To estimate false discovery rates, a later analysis permuted the HLA or CMV assignments 20 times. In a later analysis, co-occurring TCRs were grouped using DBSCAN, with TCRdist sequence similarity added in when clustering inside HLA-allele-positive subsets. Repertoires with fewer than 30,000 or more than 120,000 public chains, plus five repertoires with anomalous nucleotide sharing, were excluded from co-occurrence clustering. The table was pulled from immuneACCESS by TCRdb, which kept in-frame rearrangements only. Such tables lose some clones; where checked, under half of the loss comes from unresolved V genes, and the rest has no known cause. Clonal size and the V and J genes are those of that table, whereas D and trimming came from the DNA. Counted in this sample were 140,000 to 150,000 clones; about 75% of them appeared once. The ten largest make up 1.7% of the sample.

The entry originates in a study of cytomegalovirus exposure and HLA in healthy donors (dated by TCRdb to about 2017). With respect to the entire study: According to an earlier analysis of a few hundred of the donors, about 179 million T cells yielded 90 million to 140 million unique TCR beta sequences and approximately 300 Gb of sequence data. Roughly 290 gigabases of sequencing data and 70 million to 100 million unique TCR sequences made up an early release that covered approximately 620 HLA-typed donors. Of the roughly 390 genotyped donors, 80% to 90% were placed in the genetic ancestry cluster associated with self-reported Caucasian donors. The aim of the study was to test whether cataloging public T cell receptors could identify signatures of past pathogen exposure. Using immunosequencing, the study profiled T cell repertoires from around 680 subjects and related those repertoires to cytomegalovirus serostatus. Besides the first cohort of approximately 710 subjects, a separate validation cohort made up of over 100 different subjects was used. High-throughput TCR immunosequencing, statistical association of individual TCRs with disease status, and machine learning were combined to predict cytomegalovirus infection status. To study patterns of TCR occurrence, a later analysis re-analyzed previously published TCR beta repertoires from just over 650 donors and added high-resolution HLA genotyping. In the later analysis, no new phenotypic data were used to find candidate immune exposures; instead, reliance was placed on TCR beta sequences and their occurrence across donors. To decide whether each TCR beta V gene segment behaved as functional or pseudogenic, an earlier analysis of some 580 of the donors relied on high-throughput TCR beta sequencing. Alongside the repertoire data, information on donor age, sex, ethnicity and CMV serostatus was compiled. Genome-wide SNP genotypes for about three fifths of the roughly 670 donors were used in a later genetic analysis, which treated that subset as a discovery cohort. Every repertoire in the discovery cohort had been generated on one and the same sequencing platform. HLA typing included class I and class II loci at four-digit resolution. Typing coverage varied by locus: about 620-630 donors for A, B, C, DRB1 and DQB1; more than 500 for DQA1; around 570 for DPA1; approximately 490 for DPB1. Four or five DR-DQ haplotypes were handled as single units for association and clustering because linkage in the cohort was strong. Among almost 400 genotyped donors of the cohort, an average of approximately 230,000 unique TCR beta nucleotide sequences were sequenced per donor, roughly 20% of them non-productive. What the study reported, not specific to this receptor: In a later analysis, HLA-associated TCR beta chains were found to be more clonally expanded and to have lower generation probabilities than equally common non-associated chains. According to a later analysis, most CMV-associated TCR beta chains appeared to be HLA-restricted, and the HLA associations seemed to be driven largely by CMV exposure. The study listed 164 TCR beta chains as associated with cytomegalovirus. The sequencing pipeline was judged likely to have produced a cluster of highly shared sequence variants as a technical artifact. Because the 87-base-pair reads could not distinguish some IMGT-functional V segments, including TRBV6-2 and TRBV6-3, those segments were excluded. According to the authors, the approach could potentially be generalized to other disease states and immunological phenotypes. Most TCR sequences were observed very rarely across donors, whereas some public TCRs were present in many individuals. A later analysis found that TCR association rates varied across HLA loci, with DRB1 alleles showing the most associated TCRs and HLA-C alleles the fewest. According to a later analysis, parvovirus B19, influenza, CMV and Epstein-Barr virus appeared linked to several top co-occurrence clusters. A later analysis associated 15,000 or so TCR beta sequences with specific HLA alleles at a false discovery rate of 0.05. In this cohort, only TCR beta chains were sequenced, and detectable features were limited by the absence of alpha or paired-chain data. The classifier was reported to diagnose cytomegalovirus status with high specificity and sensitivity in both the original cohort and the validation cohort. Around 16 rarely observed V segments, including chromosome 9 orphons, were excluded from the earlier analysis of a few hundred of the donors because counts were too low. A further reported finding was that TCR beta sequences accurately predicted the HLA-A and HLA-B alleles for most subjects in the first cohort. In an earlier analysis of under 600 of the donors, most TCR beta V segments were observed in productive rearrangements about 87% or about 30% of the time, broadly matching IMGT annotations. A later genetic analysis associated a missense DCLRE1C variant with V-gene and J-gene trimming of TCR beta chains, and an independent cohort replicated the association. In vitro tests confirmed that three of the cytomegalovirus-associated TCR beta chains recognize cytomegalovirus antigens. In a later genetic analysis, fewer N-insertions in productive TCRs were reported among donors in an Asian-associated ancestry cluster than the roughly 700-donor mean. Immune exposure information for the cohort was limited to CMV serostatus. The presence/absence analyses assumed that sequencing depth was roughly uniform across donors, and that assumption may not be true. Because HLA typing was missing for some donors at each locus, association tests included only the typed subset. Strong co-occurrence of HLA alleles, especially DR and DQ, made assigning TCR associations to individual alleles difficult. Linkage disequilibrium might explain the correlated functional status among segregating V segments, but an unknown experimental factor could not be excluded.

The receptor comes from a woman under 40 in good health and CMV-seronegative. Here the chain combines TRBV4-1 and TRBJ1-5; the D gene cannot be named for sure. The sample consisted of PBMCs. The CDR3 protein: CASSQEWAGQPQHF. The DNA reads TGCGCCAGCAGCCAAGAGTGGGCGGGTCAGCCCCAGCATTTT.